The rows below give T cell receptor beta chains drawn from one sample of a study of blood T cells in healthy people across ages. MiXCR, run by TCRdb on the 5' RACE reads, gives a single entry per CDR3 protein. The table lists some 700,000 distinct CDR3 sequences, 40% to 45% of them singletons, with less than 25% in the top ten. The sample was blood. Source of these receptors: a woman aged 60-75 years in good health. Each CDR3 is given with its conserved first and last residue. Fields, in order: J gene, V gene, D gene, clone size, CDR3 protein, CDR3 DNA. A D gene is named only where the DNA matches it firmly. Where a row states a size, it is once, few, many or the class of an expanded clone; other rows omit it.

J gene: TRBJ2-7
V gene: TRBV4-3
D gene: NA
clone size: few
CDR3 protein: CASSPRTGREQYF
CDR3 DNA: TGCGCCAGCAGCCCCCGAACGGGACGTGAGCAGTACTTC

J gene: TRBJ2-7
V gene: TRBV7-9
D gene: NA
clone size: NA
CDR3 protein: CASGRDLYEQYF
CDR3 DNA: TGTGCCAGCGGCCGGGACTTGTACGAGCAGTACTTC

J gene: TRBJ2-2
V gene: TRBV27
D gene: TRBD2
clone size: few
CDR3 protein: CASGTPSGGNTGELFF
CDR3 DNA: TGTGCCAGCGGAACCCCTAGCGGGGGGAACACCGGGGAGCTGTTTTTT

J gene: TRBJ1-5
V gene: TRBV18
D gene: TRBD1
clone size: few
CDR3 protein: CASSPPGQGIIGNQPQHF
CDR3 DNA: TGTGCCAGCTCACCACCGGGACAGGGGATTATCGGCAATCAGCCCCAGCATTTT

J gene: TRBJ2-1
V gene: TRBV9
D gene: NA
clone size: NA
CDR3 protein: CASSVSGQNYNEQFF
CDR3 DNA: TGTGCCAGCAGCGTGTCAGGACAGAACTACAATGAGCAGTTCTTC

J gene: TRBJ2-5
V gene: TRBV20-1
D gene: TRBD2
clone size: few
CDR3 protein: CSARVRTSGRAGRGETQYF
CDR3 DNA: TGCAGTGCTAGAGTTAGGACTAGCGGGAGGGCCGGTCGGGGAGAGACCCAGTACTTC

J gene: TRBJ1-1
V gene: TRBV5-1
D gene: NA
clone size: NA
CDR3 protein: CASRFNPGTEAFF
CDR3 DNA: TGCGCCAGCAGATTCAACCCCGGAACTGAAGCTTTCTTT

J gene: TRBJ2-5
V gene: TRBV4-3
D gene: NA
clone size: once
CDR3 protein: CASSQRYREETQYF
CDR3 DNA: TGCGCCAGCAGCCAGAGGTACAGGGAAGAGACCCAGTACTTC

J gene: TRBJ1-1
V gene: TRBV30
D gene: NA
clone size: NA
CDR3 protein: CAWRARGTEAFF
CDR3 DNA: TGTGCCTGGAGGGCCCGAGGGACTGAAGCTTTCTTT

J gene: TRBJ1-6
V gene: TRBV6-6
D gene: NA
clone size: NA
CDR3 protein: CASSHPDPGLRNSPLHF
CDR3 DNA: TGTGCCAGCAGTCACCCGGATCCAGGGTTGAGGAATTCACCCCTCCACTTT

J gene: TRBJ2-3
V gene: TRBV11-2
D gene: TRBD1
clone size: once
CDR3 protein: CASSRTGPDTQYF
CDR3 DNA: TGTGCCAGCAGTCGGACAGGGCCAGATACGCAGTATTTT

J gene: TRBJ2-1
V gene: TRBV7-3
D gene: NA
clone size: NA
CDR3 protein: CASSPGRGALNEQFF
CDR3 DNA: TGTGCCAGCAGCCCAGGACGGGGGGCCCTTAATGAGCAGTTCTTC

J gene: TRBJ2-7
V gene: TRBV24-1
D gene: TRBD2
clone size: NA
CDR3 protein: CATGGSSGRPYEQYF
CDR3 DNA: TGTGCCACCGGAGGGTCTAGCGGGAGACCCTACGAGCAGTACTTC

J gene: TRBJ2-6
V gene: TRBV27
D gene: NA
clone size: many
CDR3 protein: CASSLKVSGANVLTF
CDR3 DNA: TGTGCCAGCAGTTTAAAGGTCTCTGGGGCCAACGTCCTGACTTTC

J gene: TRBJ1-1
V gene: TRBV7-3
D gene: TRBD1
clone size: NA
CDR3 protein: CVSSLQGGWDTEAFF
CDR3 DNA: TGTGTCAGCAGCTTGCAGGGGGGATGGGACACTGAAGCTTTCTTT

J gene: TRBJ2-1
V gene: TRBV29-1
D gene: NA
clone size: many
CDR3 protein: CSALPPGVLRGNEQFF
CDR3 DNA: TGCAGCGCGCTCCCGCCCGGGGTTCTGAGAGGCAATGAGCAGTTCTTC

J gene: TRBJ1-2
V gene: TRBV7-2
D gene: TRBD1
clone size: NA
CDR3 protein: CASSGDRGYGYTF
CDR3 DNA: TGTGCCAGCAGCGGGGACAGGGGGTATGGCTACACCTTC

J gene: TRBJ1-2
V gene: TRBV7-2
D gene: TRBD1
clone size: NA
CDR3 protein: CASSAQTGVGYTF
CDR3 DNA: TGTGCCAGCAGCGCCCAGACAGGGGTCGGCTACACCTTC

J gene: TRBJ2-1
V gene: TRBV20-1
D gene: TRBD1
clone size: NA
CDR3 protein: CSTGDRGRETQFF
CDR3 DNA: TGCAGTACTGGAGACAGGGGGCGGGAGACCCAGTTCTTC

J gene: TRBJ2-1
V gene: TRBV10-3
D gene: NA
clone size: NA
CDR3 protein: CASYDREQFF
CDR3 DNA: TGTGCCAGCTATGACAGGGAGCAGTTCTTC

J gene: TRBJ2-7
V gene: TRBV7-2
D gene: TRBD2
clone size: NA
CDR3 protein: CASSSGLDPYEQYF
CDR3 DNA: TGTGCCAGCAGCTCGGGACTAGACCCTTACGAGCAGTACTTC

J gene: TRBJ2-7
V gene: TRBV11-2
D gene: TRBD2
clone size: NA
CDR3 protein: CASSSHSGRGAEQYF
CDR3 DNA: TGTGCCAGCAGCTCCCATAGCGGGAGAGGGGCCGAGCAGTACTTC

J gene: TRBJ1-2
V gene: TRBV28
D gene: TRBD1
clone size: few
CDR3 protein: CASSLGTGVRNYGYTF
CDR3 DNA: TGTGCCAGCAGTTTGGGGACAGGGGTTAGGAACTATGGCTACACCTTC

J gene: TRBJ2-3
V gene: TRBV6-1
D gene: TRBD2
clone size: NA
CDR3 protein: CANSGRTPGRVPSTDTQYF
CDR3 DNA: TGTGCCAACAGTGGCCGGACCCCCGGGAGGGTTCCTAGCACAGATACGCAGTATTTT

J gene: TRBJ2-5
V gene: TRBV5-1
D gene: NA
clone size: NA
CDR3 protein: CASSLAQGWGETQYF
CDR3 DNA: TGCGCCAGCAGCTTGGCGCAGGGATGGGGAGAGACCCAGTACTTC

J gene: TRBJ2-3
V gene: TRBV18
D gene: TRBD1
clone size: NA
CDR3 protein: CASPGGTGGTDTQYF
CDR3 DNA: TGTGCCAGCCCAGGCGGGACAGGGGGCACAGATACGCAGTATTTT

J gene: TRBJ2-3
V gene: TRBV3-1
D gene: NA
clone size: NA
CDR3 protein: CASSATSTDTQYF
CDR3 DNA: TGTGCCAGCAGCGCGACTAGCACAGATACGCAGTATTTT

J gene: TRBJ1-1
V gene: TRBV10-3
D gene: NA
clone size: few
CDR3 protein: CAISELLRDRLMNTEAFF
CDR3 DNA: TGTGCCATCAGTGAGTTGCTCCGGGACCGGCTTATGAACACTGAAGCTTTCTTT

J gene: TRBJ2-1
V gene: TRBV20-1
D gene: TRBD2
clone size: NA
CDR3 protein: CSAIILAGGGYNEQFF
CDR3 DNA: TGCAGTGCTATAATCCTAGCGGGAGGCGGCTACAATGAGCAGTTCTTC

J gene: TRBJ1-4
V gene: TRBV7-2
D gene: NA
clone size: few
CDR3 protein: CASSFRGRPEKLFF
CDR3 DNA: TGTGCCAGCAGCTTTCGGGGGCGCCCTGAAAAACTGTTTTTT

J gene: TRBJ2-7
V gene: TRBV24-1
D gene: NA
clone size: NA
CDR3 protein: CATSDRQGDGPYNEQYF
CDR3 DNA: TGTGCCACCAGTGATAGACAAGGGGACGGACCCTACAATGAGCAGTACTTC

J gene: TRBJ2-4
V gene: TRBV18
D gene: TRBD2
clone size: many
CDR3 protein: CASSPSLAGRDIQYF
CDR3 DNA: TGTGCCAGCTCACCGTCGTTAGCGGGGAGGGACATTCAGTACTTC

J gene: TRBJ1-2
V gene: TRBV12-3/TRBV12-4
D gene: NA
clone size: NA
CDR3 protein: CASSLKGGMDGYTF
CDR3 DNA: TGTGCCAGCAGTTTAAAGGGGGGGATGGATGGCTACACCTTC

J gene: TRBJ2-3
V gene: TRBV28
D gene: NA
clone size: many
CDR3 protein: CASSLRVGGTDTQYF
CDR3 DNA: TGTGCCAGCAGTTTGAGGGTGGGGGGCACAGATACGCAGTATTTT

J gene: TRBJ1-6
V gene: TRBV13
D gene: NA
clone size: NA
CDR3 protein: CASSPHPQDSQEFGSPLHF
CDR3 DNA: TGTGCCAGCAGCCCCCACCCTCAGGACAGCCAGGAGTTCGGATCACCCCTCCACTTT

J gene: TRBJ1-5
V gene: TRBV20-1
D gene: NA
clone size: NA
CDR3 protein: CSARKGEGRQPQHF
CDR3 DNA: TGCAGTGCTAGGAAGGGGGAGGGGCGGCAGCCCCAGCATTTT

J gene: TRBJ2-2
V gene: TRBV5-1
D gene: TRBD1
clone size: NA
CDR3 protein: CASSSGTGNTGELFF
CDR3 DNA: TGCGCCAGCAGCTCCGGGACAGGGAACACCGGGGAGCTGTTTTTT

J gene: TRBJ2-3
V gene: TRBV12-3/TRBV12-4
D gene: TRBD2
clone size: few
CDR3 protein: CASSPNGGDTDTQYF
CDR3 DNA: TGTGCCAGCAGTCCGAACGGGGGGGATACAGATACGCAGTATTTT

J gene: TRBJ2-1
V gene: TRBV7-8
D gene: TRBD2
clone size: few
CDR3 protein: CASSPPGGERREQFF
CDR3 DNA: TGTGCCAGCAGCCCCCCTGGGGGGGAGAGACGTGAGCAGTTCTTC

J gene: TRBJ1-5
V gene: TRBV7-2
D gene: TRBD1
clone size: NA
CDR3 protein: CASSSQGENQPQHF
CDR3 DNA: TGTGCCAGCAGCTCCCAGGGGGAGAATCAGCCCCAGCATTTT

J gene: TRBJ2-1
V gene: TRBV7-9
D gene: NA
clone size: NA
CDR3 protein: CASCDGVNEQFF
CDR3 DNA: TGTGCCAGCTGCGACGGCGTCAATGAGCAGTTCTTC

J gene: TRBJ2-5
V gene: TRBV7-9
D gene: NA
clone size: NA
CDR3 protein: CASSSSTREQYF
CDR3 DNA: TGTGCCAGCAGCTCCAGTACCCGAGAGCAGTACTTC

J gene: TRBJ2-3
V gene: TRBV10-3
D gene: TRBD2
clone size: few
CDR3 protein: CAISKGGGDTDTQYF
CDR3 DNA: TGTGCCATCAGCAAGGGCGGGGGGGACACAGATACGCAGTATTTT

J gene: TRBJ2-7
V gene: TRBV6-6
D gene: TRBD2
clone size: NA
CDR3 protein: CASSYSRAGDDEQYF
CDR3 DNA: TGTGCCAGCAGTTACTCGAGAGCGGGAGACGACGAGCAGTACTTC

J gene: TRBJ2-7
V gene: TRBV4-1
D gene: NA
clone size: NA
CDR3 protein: CASSQEGRASQYEQYF
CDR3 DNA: TGCGCCAGCAGCCAAGAAGGTAGGGCTTCCCAATACGAGCAGTACTTC

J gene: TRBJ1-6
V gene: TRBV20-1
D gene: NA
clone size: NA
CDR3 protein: CSARDTGLGSYNSPLHF
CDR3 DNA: TGCAGTGCTAGGGATACAGGTTTAGGCTCCTATAATTCACCCCTCCACTTT

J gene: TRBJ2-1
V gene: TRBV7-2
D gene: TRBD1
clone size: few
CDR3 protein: CASSLAGTGGEQFF
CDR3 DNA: TGTGCCAGCAGCTTAGCGGGGACAGGGGGCGAGCAGTTCTTC

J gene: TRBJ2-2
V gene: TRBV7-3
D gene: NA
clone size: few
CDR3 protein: CASSLVTAGELFF
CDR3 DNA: TGTGCCAGCAGCTTAGTGACAGCCGGGGAGCTGTTTTTT